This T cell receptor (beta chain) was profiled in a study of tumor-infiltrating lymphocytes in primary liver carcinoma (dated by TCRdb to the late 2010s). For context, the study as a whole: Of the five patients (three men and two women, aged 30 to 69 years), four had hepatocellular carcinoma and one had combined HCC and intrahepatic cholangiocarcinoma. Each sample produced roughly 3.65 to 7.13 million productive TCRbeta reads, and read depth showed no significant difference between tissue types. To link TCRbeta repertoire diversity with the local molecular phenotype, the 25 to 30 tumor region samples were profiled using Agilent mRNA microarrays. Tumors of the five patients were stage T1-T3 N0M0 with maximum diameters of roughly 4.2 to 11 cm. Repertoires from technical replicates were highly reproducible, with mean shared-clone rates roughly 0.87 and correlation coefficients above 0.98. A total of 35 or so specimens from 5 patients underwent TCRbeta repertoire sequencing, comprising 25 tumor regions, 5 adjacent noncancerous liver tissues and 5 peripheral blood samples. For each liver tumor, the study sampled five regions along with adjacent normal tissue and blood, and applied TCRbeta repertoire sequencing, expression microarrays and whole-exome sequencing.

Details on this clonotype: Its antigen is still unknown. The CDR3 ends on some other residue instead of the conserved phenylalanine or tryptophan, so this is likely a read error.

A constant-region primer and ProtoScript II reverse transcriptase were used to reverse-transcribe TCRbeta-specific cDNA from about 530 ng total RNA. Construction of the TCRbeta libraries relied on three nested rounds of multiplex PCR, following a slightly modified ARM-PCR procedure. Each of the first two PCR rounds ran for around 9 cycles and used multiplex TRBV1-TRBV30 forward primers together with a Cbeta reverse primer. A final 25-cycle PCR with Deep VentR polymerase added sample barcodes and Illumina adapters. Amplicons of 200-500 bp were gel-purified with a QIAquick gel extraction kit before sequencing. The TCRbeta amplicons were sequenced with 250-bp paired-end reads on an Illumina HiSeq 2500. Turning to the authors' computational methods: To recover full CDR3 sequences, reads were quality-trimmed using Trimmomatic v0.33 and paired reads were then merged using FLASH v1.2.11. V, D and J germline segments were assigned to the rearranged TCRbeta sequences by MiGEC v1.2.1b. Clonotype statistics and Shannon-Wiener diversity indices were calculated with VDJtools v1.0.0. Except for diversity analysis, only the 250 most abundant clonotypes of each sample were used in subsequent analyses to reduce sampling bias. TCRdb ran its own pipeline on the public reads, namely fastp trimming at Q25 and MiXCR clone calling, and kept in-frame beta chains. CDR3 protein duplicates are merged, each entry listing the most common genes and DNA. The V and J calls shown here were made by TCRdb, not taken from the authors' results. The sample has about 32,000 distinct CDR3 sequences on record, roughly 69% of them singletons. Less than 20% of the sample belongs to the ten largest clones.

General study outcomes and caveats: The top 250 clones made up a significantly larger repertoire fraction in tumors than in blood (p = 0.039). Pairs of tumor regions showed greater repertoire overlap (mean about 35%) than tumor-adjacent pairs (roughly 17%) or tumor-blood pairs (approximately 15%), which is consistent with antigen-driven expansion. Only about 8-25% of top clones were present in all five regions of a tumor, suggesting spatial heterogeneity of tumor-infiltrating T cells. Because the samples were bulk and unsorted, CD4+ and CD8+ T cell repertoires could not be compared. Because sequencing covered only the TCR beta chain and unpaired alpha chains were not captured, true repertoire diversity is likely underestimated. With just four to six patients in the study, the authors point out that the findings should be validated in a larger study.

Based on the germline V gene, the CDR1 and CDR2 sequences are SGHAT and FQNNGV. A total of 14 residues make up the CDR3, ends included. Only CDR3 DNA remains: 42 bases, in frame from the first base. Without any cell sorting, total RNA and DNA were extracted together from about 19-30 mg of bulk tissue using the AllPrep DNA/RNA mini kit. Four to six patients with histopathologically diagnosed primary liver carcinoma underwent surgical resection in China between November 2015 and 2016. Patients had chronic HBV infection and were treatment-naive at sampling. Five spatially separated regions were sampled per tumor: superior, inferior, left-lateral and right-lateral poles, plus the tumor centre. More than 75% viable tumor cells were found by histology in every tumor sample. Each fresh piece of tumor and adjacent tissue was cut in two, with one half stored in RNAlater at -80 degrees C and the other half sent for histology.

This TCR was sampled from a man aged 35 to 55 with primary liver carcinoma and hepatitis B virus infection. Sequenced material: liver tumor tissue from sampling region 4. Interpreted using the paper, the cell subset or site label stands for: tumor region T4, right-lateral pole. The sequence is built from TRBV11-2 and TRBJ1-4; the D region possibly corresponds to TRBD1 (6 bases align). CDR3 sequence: CVSSFDLGGLRLFS. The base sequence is TGTGTCAGCAGCTTTGATCTTGGGGGGCTCAGGCTGTTTTCT.